This TCR beta chain was documented in a study of blood T cells in healthy people across ages. This clonotype was seen a few times. With a J-beta primer mix and a sample-barcoded 5' primer, a second PCR ran about 6 to 11 cycles. TCRdb itself ran the 5' RACE reads through MiXCR, one entry per CDR3 protein. The data show hundreds of thousands of distinct CDR3 sequences, around 50% seen once. The TCR comes from a man older than 75 in good health. The sample was blood.

CDR3 in DNA: TGTGCCATCAGTTTCCGGACAGGGGATCGACTAAACGAGCAGTACTTC. This gives the protein CAISFRTGDRLNEQYF. J is TRBJ2-5 and V is TRBV10-3, with 9 positions matching TRBD1. The assigned J gene may be wrong: the sequence end matches TRBJ2-7 better. From germline, CDR1 is ENHRY and CDR2 SYGVKD. The CDR3 is made up of 16 amino acids.